Shown below are 20 T cell receptor beta chains from a single sample sequenced in a study of cytomegalovirus exposure and HLA in healthy donors. A multiplex PCR was run with 60 Vbeta primers and 13 Jbeta primers. TCRdb's table, derived via immunoSEQ multiplex PCR, lists solely in-frame clones and lacks some. The data contain 80,000 or so clones, around 65% of them singletons. The sample consisted of PBMCs. The receptors shown here come from a man in his sixties in good health and CMV-seropositive.

V gene TRBV18 combines with J gene TRBJ1-2; 8 positions match TRBD1. This CDR3 has 15 residues. With V trimmed by 5 bases and J by 1 base, 6 bases remained unmatched. In germline, CDR1 is KGHSH, CDR2 LQKENI. The CDR3 loop is CASSLRQGNNYGYTF. CDR3 sequence (DNA): TGTGCCAGCTCATTACGACAGGGGAATAACTATGGCTACACCTTC.

J is TRBJ2-1 and V is TRBV6-5, with a tentative D call TRBD2 (6 bases). CDR1 is MNHEY, CDR2 SVGAGI, per germline. The CDR3 sequence is 15 residues long. The V gene lost 6 bases and the J gene lost 0 bases, with 12 bases spanning the gap. The CDR3 DNA is TGTGCCAGCAGGGTACCCGGGAGCTCCTACAATGAGCAGTTCTTC. The encoded protein is CASRVPGSSYNEQFF.

The chain uses TRBV19 and TRBJ1-5; 8 bases line up with TRBD1. The CDR3 sequence is 15 residues long. CDR1 is LNHDA, CDR2 SQIVND, per germline (reference sequence). V gave up 6 bases and J gave up 2 bases; unmatched junction bases: 6. CDR3 nucleotides: TGTGCCAGTAGGACCCCAGGGGGCCGCAATCAGCCCCAGCATTTT. Protein product: CASRTPGGRNQPQHF.

The rearrangement links TRBV7-6 to TRBJ1-4, with unresolved D. Per germline, CDR1 SGHVS and CDR2 FNYEAQ. The V gene lost 6 bases and the J gene lost 8 bases, with 13 bases spanning the gap. The CDR3 length is 13 residues. Here the CDR3 DNA reads TGTGCCAGCAGAGTCCAAAGAGGAGAAAAACTGTTTTTT. Residues: CASRVQRGEKLFF.

The chain employs TRBV7-9 and TRBJ2-7, with 8 positions matching TRBD1. The germline V gene has CDR1 SEHNR and CDR2 FQNEAQ (reference sequence). The CDR3 spans 12 residues. Trimming cost V 6 bases and J 2 bases; bases outside gene matches: 0. CDR3 DNA: TGTGCCAGCAGGACAGGGGCCTACGAGCAGTACTTC. Translating gives CASRTGAYEQYF.

The chain combines TRBV19 with TRBJ1-2; tentative D call: TRBD1 (6 bases). The CDR3 spans 14 residues. Germline-derived CDR1 and CDR2 are LNHDA and SQIVND (reference sequence). V gave up 3 bases and J gave up 6 bases, with 14 bases separating them. CDR3 protein: CASSILQGRHGYTF. The CDR3 DNA reads TGTGCCAGTAGTATTCTACAGGGCCGCCATGGCTACACCTTC.

The gene calls are TRBV6-5 and TRBJ2-7; D remains unclear. This CDR3 contains 15 residues. The germline CDR1 and CDR2 sequences are MNHEY and SVGAGI. V lost 4 bases to trimming and J lost 4 bases, with 17 bases between them. Here the CDR3 DNA reads TGTGCCAGCAGTTTTATGGGTTCCCCCAGGTACGAGCAGTACTTC. Encoded protein: CASSFMGSPRYEQYF.

The V call is TRBV10-1, the J call TRBJ2-7; 7 nucleotides match TRBD1. The junction had 15 bases not matched to a gene; V was cut back by 5 bases and J by 2 bases. Germline V CDR1 and CDR2: WNHNN, SYGVQD (reference sequence). This CDR3 has 17 residues. CDR3 amino acids: CASSPAGWDSSPYEQYF. The CDR3 nucleotides read TGCGCCAGCAGTCCGGCTGGATGGGACAGTAGCCCCTACGAGCAGTACTTC.

This CDR3 is CASSLYRGNTGELFF. CDR3 coding DNA: TGTGCCAGCAGTCTTTACAGGGGAAACACCGGGGAGCTGTTTTTT. The V call is TRBV6-6, the J call TRBJ2-2; TRBD1 agrees at 7 bases. V shed 5 bases and J 2 bases; nucleotides not matched to a gene: 5. The CDR3 consists of 15 residues. Germline lookup yields CDR1 MNHNY and CDR2 SVGAGI (reference sequence).

This sequence joins TRBV6-5 and TRBJ1-5, with D perhaps matching TRBD1 (5 bases). This CDR3 comprises 13 residues. Trimming removed 6 bases from V and 4 bases from J, with 10 bases in between. Germline CDR1 is MNHEY and CDR2 is SVGAGI. The CDR3: CASSLRENQPQHF. In nucleotides, the CDR3 is TGTGCCAGCAGCCTCAGGGAAAATCAGCCCCAGCATTTT.

The rearrangement uses TRBV6-6 and TRBJ1-4; 8 nucleotides agree with TRBD1. The CDR3 has 15 amino acids. Germline V lookup: CDR1 MNHNY, CDR2 SVGAGI (reference sequence). The trim removed 4 bases at V and 8 bases at J, leaving 9 bases unmatched. CDR3 in DNA: TGTGCCAGCAGTTCGCGGACAGGGATGGGCGAAAAACTGTTTTTT. Protein: CASSSRTGMGEKLFF.

This chain links TRBV7-8 with TRBJ2-1, with TRBD2 identical over 12 bases. Germline values: CDR1 SGHVS, CDR2 FQNEAQ. V trimming: 2 bases; J trimming: 6 bases; junction bases outside the gene matches: 11. The CDR3 sequence is 18 residues long. The CDR3 DNA reads TGTGCCAGCAGCTTATTCGTGACTAGCGGGGGTCGGGGCAATGAGCAGTTCTTC. It encodes CASSLFVTSGGRGNEQFF.

The chain carries TRBV2 and TRBJ1-3, with 7 bases identical to TRBD1. V dropped 6 bases and J dropped 0; count of bases not matched to a gene: 5. Germline-derived CDR1 and CDR2 are SNHLY and FYNNEI. This CDR3 spans 15 amino acids. CDR3 sequence: CASRSGQNSGNTIYF. CDR3 DNA sequence: TGTGCCAGCAGGTCGGGACAGAACTCTGGAAACACCATATATTTT. Drawing the rest from reference TRBV2 and TRBJ1-3, the complete variable domain is EPEVTQTPSHQVTQMGQEVILRCVPISNHLYFYWYRQILGQKVEFLVSFYNNEISEKSEIFDDQFSVERPDGSNFTLKIRSTKLEDSAMYFCASRSGQNSGNTIYFGEGSWLTVV.

This clone was detected only a few times. The chain employs TRBV30 and TRBJ1-4; TRBD1 aligns across 8 bases. The ends lost 4 bases at V and 4 bases at J; junction bases unmatched: 2. The CDR3 has 13 amino acids. Germline V gene lookup returns CDR1 GTSNPN and CDR2 SVGIG (reference sequence). CDR3 DNA: TGTGCCTGGAAACAGGGGGGTAATGAAAAACTGTTTTTT. Amino acids: CAWKQGGNEKLFF.

This clone was observed a few times. The rearrangement joins TRBV9 to TRBJ2-3; 8 nucleotides align to TRBD2. This CDR3 has 17 residues. Trimming cost V 1 base and J 6 bases; bases outside gene matches: 13. Germline lookup yields CDR1 SGDLS and CDR2 YYNGEE. CDR3 in DNA: TGTGCCAGCAGCGTATACGACCGGGGAGCGGGAGCGGATACGCAGTATTTT. It specifies CASSVYDRGAGADTQYF.

About this clone itself: Other DNA sequences in this specimen translate into the identical CDR3. The genes are TRBV4-1 and TRBJ2-2; no clear D. Germline loops: CDR1 MGHRA, CDR2 YSYEKL. Deletions cut 4 bases from V and 2 bases from J, with 5 bases between. CDR3 length equals 13 residues. The CDR3, as DNA: TGCGCCAGCAGCCCCCTAAACACCGGGGAGCTGTTTTTT. Its protein product is CASSPLNTGELFF.

V usage is TRBV27 and J usage is TRBJ1-4; 10 bases fit TRBD1. The germline gives CDR1 MNHEY, CDR2 SMNVEV (reference sequence). J lost 7 bases, V lost 10 bases, and 6 bases had no gene match. The length of the CDR3 is 13 residues. In DNA form, the CDR3 reads TGTGCCACCTCCCGGGACAGGGGTGAAAAACTGTTTTTT. Its translation: CATSRDRGEKLFF.

The CDR3 nucleotides are TGTGCCAGCCGGGAGGTCCACACCGGGGAGCTGTTTTTT. This sequence encodes CASREVHTGELFF. The chain employs TRBV6-6 and TRBJ2-2; 7 bases fit TRBD2. Losses at the gene ends were 8 bases for V and 3 bases for J; bases not matched to a gene: 3. This CDR3 region has 13 residues. CDR1 MNHNY and CDR2 SVGAGI come from the germline V gene (reference sequence).

This clone was picked up a small number of times. This chain connects TRBV5-5 to TRBJ2-7, with 7 nucleotides matching TRBD1. CDR3 length: 15 residues. Looked up from germline, CDR1 is SGHKS and CDR2 is YYEKEE (reference sequence). V trimming: 4 bases; J trimming: 5 bases; junction bases outside the gene matches: 12. The CDR3, as DNA: TGTGCCAGCAGCCCCCGGGACAGATCTTTTCACGAGCAGTACTTC. Translation gives CASSPRDRSFHEQYF.

The chain combines TRBV21-1 with TRBJ2-4; the table's D gene call, TRBD2, was not cross checked with the DNA. TRBV21-1 is marked as a pseudogene. This CDR3 is 23 amino acids long. In DNA, the CDR3 is TGTGCCAGCAGCTTAAGTGGGACTCGGGGCGAGGTAGCGGGGGCCCTAGCCAAAAACATTCAGTACTTC. It encodes CASSLSGTRGEVAGALAKNIQYF.